This TCR beta chain was documented in a study of beta chain features in type 1 diabetes. General study points: All four CD4+ subsets from Type 1 diabetes patients carried moderately but significantly shorter TCRB CDR3s. Among type 1 diabetes patients, VDJ junctions had fewer insertions and more deletions. Whether TCRB rearrangement is influenced by HLA type went unresolved here.

Expressed TCRB transcripts were sequenced, since all the RNA that had been isolated was reverse transcribed. The assay was immunoSEQ multiplex PCR, and TCRdb's table has in-frame clones only and misses some. The sample consists of 140,000 to 150,000 clones, under 60% of them appearing once. Averaging about 100 mL, one heparinised blood draw was given by each donor. For this clone: Its antigen remains unknown.

Trimming cost V 3 bases and J 0 bases; bases outside gene matches: 3. In germline, CDR1 is SGHNT, CDR2 YYREEE (reference sequence). The CDR3 consists of 14 residues. This clonotype originated in a man aged 18 to 30 in good health. Sequencing used Tregs from blood. V gene TRBV5-4 combines with J gene TRBJ2-7, with 7 bases lining up with TRBD2. CDR3: CASSSGLRSYEQYF. CDR3 sequence (DNA): TGTGCCAGCAGCTCGGGACTACGCTCCTACGAGCAGTACTTC.